This passage covers 19 T cell receptor beta chains from one sample sequenced in a study of T cells in Graves' hyperthyroidism and ophthalmopathy (dated by TCRdb to the late 2010s). Library prep was done by multiplex PCR. Sequencing instrument: Illumina HiSeq 2000. Amplification of TCR beta CDR3 regions was carried out from RNA transcripts. A first-round RT-PCR of the TCR CDR3 used the HTBI primer set with the Qiagen OneStep RT-PCR kit. TCRdb reworked the public reads: Q25 trimming with fastp, MiXCR clone assembly, productive beta chains retained. Here each entry gathers all rows of one CDR3 protein and keeps the most common genes and DNA. In this sample the table shows 500,000 to 750,000 distinct CDR3 sequences, approximately 15% of which occur a single time. Around 6.6% of the sample is in the top ten clones. The sequenced sample was blood. These receptors originate from a woman in her twenties or thirties with Graves' hyperthyroidism.

This clonotype was recorded at least ten times. The chain combines TRBV11-2 with TRBJ1-6, with D unresolved. The ends were cut back, 2 bases at V and 10 bases at J, with 6 bases in the middle. CDR1 and CDR2 (germline): SGHAT, FQNNGV. The CDR3 totals 12 residues. CDR3 nucleotide sequence: TGTGCCAGCAGCTTATTTGGATCACCCCTCCACTTT. Residues: CASSLFGSPLHF.

The sample holds a few counts of this clonotype. This chain uses TRBV29-1 with TRBJ2-1, with D perhaps matching TRBD1 (7 bases). CDR1 is SQVTM and CDR2 is ANQGSEA in the germline V gene. The V end lost 4 bases, the J end lost 8 bases, and 15 bases lay between the germline ends. The CDR3 is made up of 13 amino acids. CDR3 loop: CSVGVSGGYEQFF. The CDR3 DNA sequence: TGCAGCGTTGGGGTATCAGGGGGGTATGAGCAGTTCTTC.

Turning to this clonotype: This may stem from a read error, because a much larger clone lies one nucleotide away. It is likely a read error, because the conserved phenylalanine at the end of the CDR3 is missing. The V gene is TRBV7-2, the J gene TRBJ1-1, with D possibly being TRBD1 (5 bases). This CDR3 contains 15 residues. Germline assignment: CDR1 SGHTA and CDR2 FQGNSA. Trimming stripped 7 bases from V and 1 base from J, with 16 bases between. The CDR3 loop reads CASTIKRGENTEAFL. DNA of the CDR3: TGTGCCAGCACCATAAAGCGGGGGGAGAACACTGAAGCTTTCCTT.

This clonotype was found a few times. The genes are TRBV14 and TRBJ2-6, with D unresolved. Germline assignment: CDR1 SGHDN and CDR2 FVKESK. The V and J ends lost 0 bases and 2 bases respectively, with 14 bases between them. The CDR3 is made up of 18 amino acids. The CDR3 is CASSQDQGFPAGANVLTF. CDR3 coding DNA: TGTGCCAGCAGCCAAGATCAAGGTTTCCCGGCTGGGGCCAACGTCCTGACTTTC.

The chain links TRBV7-2 to TRBJ1-1; D uncertain. Trimming stripped 8 bases from V and 1 base from J, with 17 bases between. The CDR3 is 15 residues long. Germline CDR1 is SGHTA and CDR2 is FQGNSA. The DNA for the CDR3 is TGTGCCAGCCGGCCGAGGGAACAATGGAACACTGAAGCTTTCTTT. Translation: CASRPREQWNTEAFF.

The chain is built from TRBV5-6 and TRBJ2-7; D possibly matches TRBD1 or TRBD2 (6 bases each). The CDR3 covers 19 residues. CDR1 is SGHDT, CDR2 YYEEEE, per germline. V was pared by 4 bases and J by 2 bases, with 28 bases between. The CDR3 loop reads CASSLYFALGGRGAYEQYF. CDR3 DNA: TGTGCCAGCAGCCTCTACTTCGCCTTAGGGGGGAGAGGCGCCTACGAGCAGTACTTC.

This clonotype was recorded at least ten times. The chain has TRBV18 and TRBJ2-3; D might be TRBD1 (5 bases). With 5 bases removed from V and 3 bases from J, the gap between germline ends came to 15 bases. Germline CDR1 and CDR2: KGHSH and LQKENI. The CDR3 extends over 15 amino acids. Here the CDR3 DNA reads TGTGCCAGCTCAACAGGCCTTCAGTATACAGATACGCAGTATTTT. Translation gives CASSTGLQYTDTQYF.

The chain combines TRBV5-4 with TRBJ2-7, with D unresolved. Germline assignment: CDR1 SGHNT and CDR2 YYREEE (reference sequence). Trimming removed 0 bases from V and 4 bases from J, with 8 bases in between. The CDR3 extends over 13 amino acids. The CDR3 DNA reads as TGTGCCAGCAGCTTGGCCGTGGATTACGAGCAGTACTTC. Amino acids: CASSLAVDYEQYF.

This clonotype was observed a single time. The V call is TRBV7-2, the J call TRBJ2-1; D is undetermined. Germline V lookup: CDR1 SGHTA, CDR2 FQGNSA. The length of the CDR3 is 14 residues. V lost 1 base and J lost 1, with 5 bases in between. The DNA of the CDR3 is TGTGCCAGCAGCTTAGAACAGTCCTACAATGAGCAGTTCTTC. This translates into CASSLEQSYNEQFF.

This clonotype was picked up many times. The chain joins TRBV6-6 to TRBJ2-1; D call uncertain. V was shortened by 2 bases and J by 6 bases, with 8 bases between the two germline ends. The CDR3 is 13 residues long. Germline V CDR1 and CDR2: MNHNY, SVGAGI (reference sequence). CDR3: CASSYTDPNEQFF. For the CDR3, the DNA is TGTGCCAGCAGTTACACAGACCCCAATGAGCAGTTCTTC.

This chain uses TRBV9 with TRBJ2-2; 8 bases are a match to TRBD2. With 1 base clipped from V and 6 bases from J, the junction kept 8 bases outside the gene matches. The CDR3 is 16 residues long. CDR1 and CDR2 (germline): SGDLS, YYNGEE. The CDR3 protein is CASSVRGTSSAGELFF. CDR3 DNA sequence: TGTGCCAGCAGCGTAAGGGGGACTAGTAGCGCCGGGGAGCTGTTTTTT.

This clonotype appeared many times. Here the CDR3 reads CATARGGLRADTQYF. CDR3 nucleotides: TGTGCCACCGCCCGGGGTGGACTGAGGGCAGATACGCAGTATTTT. This chain joins TRBV28 and TRBJ2-3, with D perhaps matching TRBD2 (5 bases). V lost 10 bases and J 4 bases, leaving 21 bases between the germline ends. Germline CDR1 reads MDHEN; CDR2 reads SYDVKM. The CDR3 has 15 residues.

This clonotype occurred many times. The gene calls are TRBV7-2 and TRBJ2-1, with D hard to call. The germline gives CDR1 SGHTA, CDR2 FQGNSA. V was clipped by 5 bases and J by 0 bases, with 11 bases between them. This CDR3 comprises 15 residues. The CDR3 DNA is TGTGCCAGCAGCCCCCCGGGCAGCTCCTACAATGAGCAGTTCTTC. Protein sequence: CASSPPGSSYNEQFF.

This clonotype was seen at least ten times. The J gene is TRBJ2-3, the V gene TRBV12-3 or TRBV12-4; D is possibly TRBD2 (6 bases). The CDR3 length is 16 residues. V was pared by 6 bases and J by 9 bases, with 25 bases between. CDR3 protein: CASRPPAEPTRETQYF. Here the CDR3 DNA reads TGTGCCAGCAGACCCCCGGCGGAGCCGACTAGAGAAACGCAGTATTTT.

The V and J genes are TRBV20-1 and TRBJ2-7; 9 bases agree with TRBD2. CDR1 DFQATT and CDR2 SNEGSKA come from the germline V gene (reference sequence). After removal of 6 bases from V and 0 bases from J, the junction contained 9 bases not matched to a gene. This CDR3 has 15 residues. In nucleotides, the CDR3 is TGCAGTGCAGGGCTAGCGGGACTTCTCTCCTACGAGCAGTACTTC. Its translation is CSAGLAGLLSYEQYF.

Details on this clonotype: A single base separates this from a much larger clone, so it may be a read error. This sequence joins TRBV27 and TRBJ2-7; D may match TRBD1 or TRBD2 (5 bases each). The CDR3 is made up of 15 amino acids. The V end was cut by 0 bases, the J end by 9 bases, with 18 bases between. The germline gives CDR1 MNHEY, CDR2 SMNVEV (reference sequence). The CDR3 region is CASSLSSRVDGGQYF. The CDR3 DNA is TGTGCCAGCAGTTTATCGTCCAGGGTAGATGGGGGGCAGTACTTC.

Regarding this clonotype: This clone may be a read error of a much larger clone one base away. The V gene is TRBV15, the J gene TRBJ1-5; D possibly corresponds to TRBD1 (5 bases). Germline V gives CDR1 LNHNV, CDR2 YYDKDF (reference sequence). CDR3 length: 13 amino acids. The CDR3 region has the DNA TGTGCCACCAGCTCAGGGTCAGGTCAGCCCCGGCATTTT. It yields the protein CATSSGSGQPRHF.

This clonotype came up many times. The chain joins TRBV11-1 to TRBJ2-2; perhaps TRBD1 as D (5 bases). The CDR3 is made up of 15 amino acids. CDR1 is SGHAT, CDR2 FQDESV, per germline (reference sequence). V gave up 2 bases and J gave up 4 bases, with 11 bases separating them. The CDR3 DNA sequence: TGTGCCAGCAGCTTACGCAGGGTTGGCACCGGGGAGCTGTTTTTT. Translation gives CASSLRRVGTGELFF.

This clonotype showed up just a few times. V is TRBV7-2 and J is TRBJ1-5; 7 nucleotides agree with TRBD1. V was pared by 5 bases and J by 4 bases, with 11 bases of the junction left unmatched. The CDR3 consists of 16 residues. Germline CDR1 and CDR2: SGHTA and FQGNSA. CDR3: CASSHGTVWDNQPQHF. The CDR3 DNA is TGTGCCAGCAGCCACGGGACAGTCTGGGATAATCAGCCCCAGCATTTT.